The 20 T cell receptor beta chains in this list originate from one sample, sequenced in a study of cytomegalovirus exposure and HLA in healthy donors. TCRdb's table, derived via immunoSEQ multiplex PCR, lists solely in-frame clones and lacks some. The sample records around 150,000 clones, roughly 91% being singletons. Sequencing used PBMCs. The source is a man aged 18 to 30 in good health and CMV-seronegative.

The V call is TRBV27, the J call TRBJ2-2; 7 bases are shared with TRBD2. The junction had 14 bases not matched to a gene; V was cut back by 5 bases and J by 2 bases. The CDR3 runs to 18 residues. CDR1 MNHEY and CDR2 SMNVEV come from the germline V gene (reference sequence). The CDR3 coding sequence is TGTGCCAGCAGTACAAAGGGCGGGACTATAACTAACACCGGGGAGCTGTTTTTT. This sequence encodes CASSTKGGTITNTGELFF.

The chain joins TRBV7-9 to TRBJ2-1, with TRBD2 identical over 16 bases. Germline-derived CDR1 and CDR2 are SEHNR and FQNEAQ (reference sequence). The CDR3 contains 17 residues. The J segment lost 8 bases and the V segment lost 1 base, leaving 5 bases of the junction unmatched. The CDR3 bases are TGTGCCAGCAGCTTAGGGCCCGGGACTAGCGGGAGGGATGAGCAGTTCTTC. It is translated as CASSLGPGTSGRDEQFF.

The rearrangement joins TRBV5-1 to TRBJ2-7; 7 positions agree with TRBD2. This CDR3 contains 14 residues. Unmatched junction bases numbered 12, after V lost 6 bases and J lost 6 bases. The germline CDR1 and CDR2 sequences are SGHRS and YFSETQ. CDR3 in DNA: TGCGCCAGCAAATTCGTGGCTAGCGGTGGCGAGCAGTACTTC. Translation gives CASKFVASGGEQYF.

The chain is built from TRBV7-2 and TRBJ2-7, with unresolved D. Trimming removed 5 bases at V and 4 bases at J, with 18 bases between. The CDR3 extends over 15 amino acids. CDR1 and CDR2 (germline): SGHTA, FQGNSA. As DNA, the CDR3 is TGTGCCAGCAGCCCCAACCGGAGACTCCTTTACGAGCAGTACTTC. Translated, it gives CASSPNRRLLYEQYF.

The chain has TRBV19 and TRBJ2-2; 9 nucleotides agree with TRBD1. Unmatched junction bases numbered 6, after V lost 3 bases and J lost 7 bases. Germline loops: CDR1 LNHDA, CDR2 SQIVND (reference sequence). The CDR3 has 15 residues. The DNA of the CDR3 is TGTGCCAGTAGTATTGGGACAGGGATGGTCGGGGAGCTGTTTTTT. This translates into CASSIGTGMVGELFF.

The V gene is TRBV19, the J gene TRBJ1-1; 8 nucleotides line up with TRBD1. The V gene end was trimmed by 8 bases and the J gene end by 2 bases; junction bases not matched to a gene: 7. CDR3 length: 14 amino acids. Germline CDR1 LNHDA, CDR2 SQIVND (reference sequence). The CDR3 loop is CASGLGQDNTEAFF. The CDR3 nucleotides read TGTGCCAGTGGGTTGGGACAGGACAACACTGAAGCTTTCTTT. Drawing the rest from reference TRBV19 and TRBJ1-1, the complete variable domain is DGGITQSPKYLFRKEGQNVTLSCEQNLNHDAMYWYRQDPGQGLRLIYYSQIVNDFQKGDIAEGYSVSREKKESFPLTVTSAQKNPTAFYLCASGLGQDNTEAFFGQGTRLTVV.

The chain carries TRBV4-1 and TRBJ2-7; a weak D match, TRBD1 (6 bases). Germline loops: CDR1 MGHRA, CDR2 YSYEKL. Between the trimmed V and J ends, which lost 0 bases and 0 bases, there was a span of 9 bases. The CDR3 is 15 residues long. CDR3 region: CASSQERTASYEQYF. CDR3 nucleotides: TGCGCCAGCAGCCAAGAGAGGACAGCCTCCTACGAGCAGTACTTC.

A single count supports this clone. The V and J genes are TRBV28 and TRBJ2-7, with no clear D. This CDR3 has 11 residues. Trimming cost V 4 bases and J 3 bases, with 4 bases left between them. CDR1 and CDR2 from the germline V gene are MDHEN and SYDVKM. The CDR3 DNA sequence: TGTGCCAGCAGTTCTTACTACGAGCAGTACTTC. Translation: CASSSYYEQYF.

The chain has TRBV6-6 and TRBJ2-2; 10 nucleotides line up with TRBD2. Trimming took 10 bases from V and 3 from J; bases not matched to a gene: 8. From germline, CDR1 is MNHNY and CDR2 SVGAGI (reference sequence). The CDR3 is 15 residues long. CDR3 bases: TGTGCCACACTAAGCGGGGGGGCTTACACCGGGGAGCTGTTTTTT. Translated: CATLSGGAYTGELFF.

The chain employs TRBV7-8 and TRBJ1-5, with D perhaps matching TRBD1 (5 bases). Trimming shortened V by 3 bases and J by 0 bases, and 6 bases separated the two germline ends. Per the germline V gene, CDR1 is SGHVS and CDR2 is FQNEAQ. The CDR3 is 14 residues long. The CDR3: CASSLTDSNQPQHF. The CDR3 DNA sequence: TGTGCCAGCAGCTTGACAGATAGCAATCAGCCCCAGCATTTT.

This chain uses TRBV19 with TRBJ1-2; D remains ambiguous. The CDR3 is made up of 16 amino acids. V was shortened by 5 bases and J by 0 bases, with 16 bases between the two germline ends. Germline CDR1 reads LNHDA; CDR2 reads SQIVND (reference sequence). In DNA, the CDR3 is TGTGCCAGTAGTTACCGAACAGCTACCTCTAACTATGGCTACACCTTC. Its translation: CASSYRTATSNYGYTF.

The table lists this clone with a few counts. The V gene is TRBV2, the J gene TRBJ2-7; D ambiguous. The germline V gene has CDR1 SNHLY and CDR2 FYNNEI. This CDR3 spans 12 amino acids. The V and J ends lost 6 bases and 12 bases respectively, with 18 bases between them. The CDR3 nucleotides read TGTGCCAGCAGGATTAACGAAGGAGTGGTGTACTTC. Translating it yields CASRINEGVVYF. Supplemented by reference TRBV2 and TRBJ2-7, the full variable domain reads EPEVTQTPSHQVTQMGQEVILRCVPISNHLYFYWYRQILGQKVEFLVSFYNNEISEKSEIFDDQFSVERPDGSNFTLKIRSTKLEDSAMYFCASRINEGVVYFGPGTRLTVT.

CDR3 sequence: CASSYLGTGDQPQHF. CDR3 DNA: TGTGCCAGCAGTTACTTGGGGACAGGGGATCAGCCCCAGCATTTT. This sequence joins TRBV6-5 and TRBJ1-5; 10 bases agree with TRBD1. The V and J ends lost 1 base and 5 bases, in that order; junction bases with no gene match: 2. In germline, CDR1 is MNHEY, CDR2 SVGAGI. The CDR3 extends over 15 amino acids.

The V gene is TRBV20-1, the J gene TRBJ2-1; D not certain. The CDR3 sequence is 11 residues long. Looked up from germline, CDR1 is DFQATT and CDR2 is SNEGSKA (reference sequence). The V gene lost 4 bases and the J gene lost 5 bases, with 6 bases spanning the gap. The CDR3 bases are TGCAGTGCTACCCCAGACAATGAGCAGTTCTTC. This sequence encodes CSATPDNEQFF.

The chain has TRBV5-1 and TRBJ2-1, with no clear D. CDR3 size: 15 residues. The ends were cut back, 4 bases at V and 0 bases at J, with 11 bases in the middle. The germline gives CDR1 SGHRS, CDR2 YFSETQ. The CDR3 region is CASSAPADSYNEQFF. The DNA for the CDR3 is TGCGCCAGCAGCGCCCCCGCAGACTCCTACAATGAGCAGTTCTTC.

The chain carries TRBV28 and TRBJ1-1; no firm D call. V lost 7 bases to trimming and J lost 6 bases, with 9 bases between them. The CDR3 runs to 11 residues. Germline loops: CDR1 MDHEN, CDR2 SYDVKM. The CDR3 nucleotides are TGTGCCAGCACACTCGGGGCTGAAGCTTTCTTT. Amino acid sequence: CASTLGAEAFF.

The rearrangement uses TRBV5-1 and TRBJ2-5; no definite D call. Deletions cut 0 bases from V and 2 bases from J, with 14 bases between. Germline V CDR1 and CDR2: SGHRS, YFSETQ. The CDR3 is made up of 16 amino acids. The CDR3 DNA follows: TGCGCCAGCAGCTTGGATGGAACACAGCTACAAGAGACCCAGTACTTC. The encoded protein is CASSLDGTQLQETQYF.

This chain uses TRBV19 with TRBJ2-2, with 7 bases that match TRBD2. Per the germline V gene, CDR1 is LNHDA and CDR2 is SQIVND (reference sequence). The CDR3 sequence is 14 residues long. Trimming removed 6 bases from V and 5 bases from J; junction bases left unmatched: 6. The CDR3 sequence: CASRMVLATGELFF. The CDR3 region has the DNA TGTGCCAGTAGGATGGTACTAGCGACCGGGGAGCTGTTTTTT.

The chain uses TRBV10-3 and TRBJ2-6; D gene ambiguous. This CDR3 has 14 amino acids. V lost 2 bases and J 2 bases, leaving 4 bases between the germline ends. CDR1 and CDR2 from the germline V gene are ENHRY and SYGVKD. CDR3 sequence reads: CAISEITGANVLTF. The CDR3 coding sequence is TGTGCCATCAGTGAGATTACTGGGGCCAACGTCCTGACTTTC.

The chain links TRBV7-9 to TRBJ2-5, with TRBD2 identical over 8 bases. The trim removed 3 bases at V and 1 base at J, leaving 7 bases unmatched. Germline CDR1 SEHNR, CDR2 FQNEAQ (reference sequence). The CDR3 is 16 residues long. The CDR3 DNA reads TGTGCCAGCAGCTTCCTCTCTAGCGGGTTCCAAGAGACCCAGTACTTC. Amino acids: CASSFLSSGFQETQYF.